The 14 T cell receptor beta chains below come from one sample, sequenced in a study of blood T cell repertoires in COVID-19. The protocol was immunoSEQ multiplex PCR, while the TCRdb copy is restricted to in-frame clones and leaves out a portion. Of around 64,000 clones in the sample, around nine tenths were seen once. The sequenced sample consisted of peripheral blood. These receptors all stem from a woman of 80 years or more with acute or convalescent COVID-19.

This chain connects TRBV3-1 (or the pseudogene TRBV3-2) to TRBJ2-1; D is possibly TRBD2 (5 bases). CDR3 length: 12 residues. The germline gives CDR1 LGHDT, CDR2 YNNKEL (reference sequence). V was cut by 6 bases and J by 9 bases, with 12 bases left in between. As DNA, the CDR3 is TGTGCCAGCAGTAAACTAGTCGGTGAGCAGTTCTTC. It translates to CASSKLVGEQFF.

The J gene is TRBJ1-1, the V gene TRBV19, with D hard to call. Trimming stripped 2 bases from V and 5 bases from J, with 9 bases between. CDR3 size: 13 residues. The germline V gene encodes CDR1 LNHDA and CDR2 SQIVND (reference sequence). For the CDR3, the DNA is TGTGCCAGTAGTATACCCGCCGGGACTGAAGCTTTCTTT. It encodes CASSIPAGTEAFF.

V is TRBV28 and J is TRBJ2-1; 9 bases map to TRBD2. This CDR3 region has 16 residues. The germline V gene encodes CDR1 MDHEN and CDR2 SYDVKM. After removal of 6 bases from V and 8 bases from J, the junction contained 14 bases not matched to a gene. CDR3 protein: CASRSSIIAGVDEQFF. CDR3 nucleotides: TGTGCCAGCAGGAGCTCCATTATAGCGGGAGTGGATGAGCAGTTCTTC.

In its sample, this clone was seen a few times. In nucleotides, the CDR3 is TGTGCCAGCAGTTTCGCGGGGGCCTATGGCTACACCTTC. Translating it yields CASSFAGAYGYTF. The V call is TRBV6-5, the J call TRBJ1-2; D perhaps matches TRBD1 (6 bases). Deletions cut 4 bases from V and 4 bases from J, with 10 bases between. In germline, CDR1 is MNHEY, CDR2 SVGAGI. This CDR3 comprises 13 residues.

This clone was detected only a few times. CDR3 nucleotide sequence: TGTGCCAGCAGCTTATATTTCGGGGAAAAACTGTTTTTT. Its translation: CASSLYFGEKLFF. V usage is TRBV11-2 and J usage is TRBJ1-4; D unclear. The CDR3 is 13 amino acids. Trimming stripped 2 bases from V and 8 bases from J, with 9 bases between. Germline values: CDR1 SGHAT, CDR2 FQNNGV.

V is TRBV5-6 and J is TRBJ1-3; D is ambiguous. The CDR3 loop spans 14 amino acids. V dropped 0 bases and J dropped 0 bases, with 4 bases sitting between them. Germline V gene lookup returns CDR1 SGHDT and CDR2 YYEEEE. CDR3 residues: CASSLGSSGNTIYF. CDR3 nucleotides: TGTGCCAGCAGCTTGGGGAGCTCTGGAAACACCATATATTTT.

Here the CDR3 reads CASSIGGQGQADTQYF. The CDR3 nucleotides read TGTGCCAGTAGTATTGGGGGACAGGGGCAGGCAGATACGCAGTATTTT. The chain joins TRBV19 to TRBJ2-3, with 10 bases matching TRBD1. Germline V gene lookup returns CDR1 LNHDA and CDR2 SQIVND (reference sequence). The J segment lost 4 bases and the V segment lost 3 bases, leaving 7 bases of the junction unmatched. The CDR3 extends over 16 amino acids. The full variable domain, with the rest looked up from reference TRBV19 and TRBJ2-3, is DGGITQSPKYLFRKEGQNVTLSCEQNLNHDAMYWYRQDPGQGLRLIYYSQIVNDFQKGDIAEGYSVSREKKESFPLTVTSAQKNPTAFYLCASSIGGQGQADTQYFGPGTRLTVL.

CDR3 sequence: CASAPRQGTEAFF. The DNA of the CDR3 is TGTGCCTCAGCCCCACGACAGGGGACTGAAGCTTTCTTT. The J gene is TRBJ1-1, the V gene TRBV6-4, with TRBD1 identical over 8 bases. Germline CDR1 is MRHNA and CDR2 is SNTAGT. The CDR3 sequence is 13 residues long. With 11 bases clipped from V and 5 bases from J, the junction kept 10 bases outside the gene matches.

J is TRBJ2-5 and V is TRBV5-1; 7 bases fit TRBD1. V dropped 4 bases and J dropped 4; count of bases not matched to a gene: 10. Germline lookup yields CDR1 SGHRS and CDR2 YFSETQ. The CDR3 sequence is 15 residues long. CDR3 in DNA: TGCGCCAGCAGCCGGGAACGACAGGGCCGAGAGACCCAGTACTTC. Residues: CASSRERQGRETQYF.

The rearrangement uses TRBV9 and TRBJ2-3; 10 bases map to TRBD2. CDR3 length: 18 residues. Trimming cost V 0 bases and J 1 base; bases outside gene matches: 8. The V gene's germline CDR1 is SGDLS and CDR2 YYNGEE. The CDR3 sequence: CASSVGSGRARGTDTQYF. The CDR3 DNA is TGTGCCAGCAGCGTAGGAAGCGGGAGGGCCCGGGGCACAGATACGCAGTATTTT.

This clone was recorded once. The CDR3 sequence is CASSFRTANQPQHF. In nucleotides, the CDR3 is TGTGCCAGCAGCTTTAGGACAGCAAATCAGCCCCAGCATTTT. The gene calls are TRBV5-6 and TRBJ1-5, with D possibly being TRBD1 (6 bases). CDR1 and CDR2 (germline): SGHDT, YYEEEE. Trimming removed 2 bases from V and 4 bases from J, with 10 bases in between. The CDR3 runs to 14 residues.

This clone was recorded once. The V and J genes are TRBV15 and TRBJ1-3; tentatively, D is TRBD1 (5 bases). CDR1 and CDR2 (germline): LNHNV, YYDKDF (reference sequence). The CDR3 is 15 amino acids. V lost 0 bases, J lost 6 bases, and 12 bases lay in between. DNA for the CDR3: TGTGCCACCAGCAGAGATTGGACAACAGAAAACACCATATATTTT. Translation gives CATSRDWTTENTIYF.

The chain joins TRBV6-5 to TRBJ1-3; TRBD1 aligns across 9 bases. Germline V gene sequence: CDR1 MNHEY, CDR2 SVGAGI. The CDR3 spans 14 residues. V shed 6 bases and J 4 bases; nucleotides not matched to a gene: 4. Here the CDR3 reads CASSRTGDGNTIYF. CDR3 nucleotides: TGTGCCAGCAGCCGGACAGGGGACGGAAACACCATATATTTT.

The chain combines TRBV4-1 with TRBJ2-7; possible D gene TRBD1, 6 bases. The CDR3 totals 15 residues. From germline, CDR1 is MGHRA and CDR2 YSYEKL. V was cut by 4 bases and J by 0 bases, with 13 bases left in between. CDR3 sequence (DNA): TGCGCCAGCAGCCCCAGGGGTGCTAGCTCCTACGAGCAGTACTTC. The encoded protein is CASSPRGASSYEQYF.